Below, 2 T cell receptor beta chains from the same sample are listed, as sequenced in a study of OX40 agonist ivuxolimab in advanced cancers. Sequencing was performed with immunoSEQ multiplex PCR; in TCRdb, only in-frame clones are kept and a portion is missing. The sample lists approximately 70,000 clones, roughly 84% occurring once. Sequenced here: CD4+ or CD8+ T cells sorted from blood, sampled in a trial of the OX40 agonist ivuxolimab. Receptors were obtained from an adult with an advanced solid tumor such as melanoma, head and neck, liver or kidney cancer.

The chain combines TRBV19 with TRBJ2-5, with 8 bases fitting TRBD1. TRBJ2-7 explains the end of the DNA better; the J call may be wrong. The CDR3 runs to 14 residues. Germline-derived CDR1 and CDR2 are LNHDA and SQIVND (reference sequence). The CDR3 region is CASSPRTGLYEQYF. The CDR3 coding sequence is TGTGCCAGTAGTCCCCGGACAGGGTTGTACGAGCAGTACTTC.

V and J are TRBV25-1 and TRBJ1-1, with no clear D. The V gene's germline CDR1 is MGHDK and CDR2 SYGVNS. V lost 6 bases and J lost 1, with 6 bases in between. This CDR3 comprises 12 residues. CDR3 region: CASRAENTEAFF. CDR3 nucleotide sequence: TGTGCCAGCAGGGCAGAGAACACTGAAGCTTTCTTT.